These 15 T cell receptor beta chains share one sample of origin, sequenced in a study of blood T cell repertoires in COVID-19. Here immunoSEQ multiplex PCR was the method, and the copy in TCRdb shows in-frame clones only, minus some. The repertoire holds roughly 240,000 clones, with 86% as singletons. The sample consisted of peripheral blood. The receptors derive from a woman aged 60 to 75 who had recovered from COVID-19.

This clone was observed a single time. The chain is built from TRBV4-1 and TRBJ2-1, with D tentatively TRBD2 (7 bases). Trimming cost V 0 bases and J 4 bases, with 10 bases left between them. The CDR3 length is 15 residues. Germline values: CDR1 MGHRA, CDR2 YSYEKL. CDR3 protein: CASSQEGGAYNEQFF. DNA for the CDR3: TGCGCCAGCAGCCAAGAAGGGGGGGCTTACAATGAGCAGTTCTTC.

The rearrangement links TRBV14 to TRBJ2-4, with D unclear. V dropped 0 bases and J dropped 6 bases, with 12 bases sitting between them. The CDR3 sequence is 15 residues long. Germline values: CDR1 SGHDN, CDR2 FVKESK. The CDR3 DNA reads TGTGCCAGCAGCCAAGATCGCAGGTGGATAAACATTCAGTACTTC. Encoded protein: CASSQDRRWINIQYF.

CDR3 residues: CASSDGGEYEQYF. Written as DNA, the CDR3 is TGTGCCAGCAGTGACGGCGGGGAATACGAGCAGTACTTC. The V call is TRBV6-1, the J call TRBJ2-7, with D tentatively TRBD2 (6 bases). The V end lost 3 bases, the J end lost 4 bases, and 10 bases lay between the germline ends. This CDR3 contains 13 residues. Germline V gene data show CDR1 as MNHNS and CDR2 as SASEGT.

This clone was observed a handful of times. This rearrangement joins TRBV7-8 to TRBJ1-1, with D possibly TRBD1 on 5 matching bases. V lost 2 bases and J 1 base, leaving 8 bases between the germline ends. The CDR3 sequence is 14 residues long. Per germline, CDR1 SGHVS and CDR2 FQNEAQ. The CDR3 nucleotides read TGTGCCAGCAGCTTACTACAGGCGAACACTGAAGCTTTCTTT. This sequence encodes CASSLLQANTEAFF.

This clone showed up just once. The chain uses TRBV5-1 and TRBJ2-1, with 10 bases identical to TRBD2. Germline V gives CDR1 SGHRS, CDR2 YFSETQ. Trimming removed 5 bases from V and 4 bases from J; junction bases left unmatched: 6. The CDR3 contains 15 residues. CDR3 region: CASRQAGGPYNEQFF. The CDR3 DNA reads as TGCGCCAGCAGACAAGCGGGGGGGCCTTACAATGAGCAGTTCTTC.

In its sample, this clone was seen a few times. The CDR3 DNA sequence: TGCGCCAGCAGTTTTAGCGGGGCAGGGGTAAAGAATGAGCAGTTCTTC. Translated: CASSFSGAGVKNEQFF. The chain employs TRBV5-1 and TRBJ2-1; 8 bases align to TRBD2. V was pared by 5 bases and J by 7 bases, with 14 bases of the junction left unmatched. Germline-derived CDR1 and CDR2 are SGHRS and YFSETQ. This CDR3 is built from 16 residues.

The chain has TRBV4-3 and TRBJ2-3, with D possibly matching TRBD1 (6 bases). V was cut by 4 bases and J by 0 bases, with 11 bases left in between. Germline CDR1 reads LGHNA; CDR2 reads YSLEER. CDR3 length: 15 amino acids. The chain's CDR3 is CASSPWTDSTDTQYF. The CDR3 DNA reads TGCGCCAGCAGCCCATGGACAGATAGCACAGATACGCAGTATTTT.

This clone was counted between two and nine times. The chain couples TRBV4-3 to TRBJ1-3; D call uncertain. The germline V gene encodes CDR1 LGHNA and CDR2 YSLEER. This CDR3 contains 15 residues. Trimming pared 4 bases from V and 4 bases from J, leaving 14 bases between. The CDR3 DNA is TGCGCCAGCAGCCGCCTAGGTCCGGCAGGAAACACCATATATTTT. This translates into CASSRLGPAGNTIYF.

The V and J genes are TRBV7-8 and TRBJ2-1; 11 bases are a match to TRBD1. The ends lost 2 bases at V and 16 bases at J; junction bases unmatched: 22. CDR1 SGHVS and CDR2 FQNEAQ come from the germline V gene. The CDR3 has 18 residues. In DNA form, the CDR3 reads TGTGCCAGCAGCTTACTCCGGACAGGGGGCCGCAATGACCCCCCGGCCTTCTTC. Protein product: CASSLLRTGGRNDPPAFF.

This chain's CDR3 is CASRLVGGANQPQHF. Here the CDR3 DNA reads TGTGCCAGCAGACTGGTGGGGGGAGCTAATCAGCCCCAGCATTTT. The rearrangement joins TRBV7-2 to TRBJ1-5; D perhaps matches TRBD1 (5 bases). CDR1 is SGHTA and CDR2 is FQGNSA in the germline V gene. V dropped 6 bases and J dropped 4 bases, with 16 bases sitting between them. The CDR3 is 15 amino acids.

This chain links TRBV9 with TRBJ1-2, with D possibly TRBD1 on 5 matching bases. This CDR3 is built from 14 residues. Germline values: CDR1 SGDLS, CDR2 YYNGEE. Trimming stripped 1 base from V and 6 bases from J, with 13 bases between. The CDR3 sequence: CASSVPIETDGYTF. Here the CDR3 DNA reads TGTGCCAGCAGCGTACCGATAGAGACAGATGGCTACACCTTC.

The J gene is TRBJ1-5, the V gene TRBV27; D may be TRBD1 (6 bases). In germline, CDR1 is MNHEY, CDR2 SMNVEV (reference sequence). The CDR3 totals 13 residues. The ends were cut back, 6 bases at V and 10 bases at J, with 16 bases in the middle. CDR3 coding DNA: TGTGCCAGCAGGCAGGGGAGCAGTGGACCCCAGCATTTT. Residues: CASRQGSSGPQHF.

In DNA form, the CDR3 reads TGCGCCAGCAGCCAAGACCCCGTTAACGAGCAGTACTTC. Its protein is CASSQDPVNEQYF. The rearrangement links TRBV4-1 to TRBJ2-7, with no clear D. Between the trimmed V and J ends, which lost 0 bases and 5 bases, there was a span of 8 bases. The germline V gene has CDR1 MGHRA and CDR2 YSYEKL. CDR3 length: 13 amino acids.

The gene calls are TRBV19 and TRBJ1-1; D gene ambiguous. CDR1 and CDR2 from the germline V gene are LNHDA and SQIVND (reference sequence). CDR3 length: 19 amino acids. Between the trimmed V and J ends, which lost 2 bases and 1 base, there was a span of 23 bases. CDR3 amino acids: CASSIKGGTFGGRNTEAFF. In DNA, the CDR3 is TGTGCCAGTAGTATAAAAGGAGGAACGTTTGGAGGGAGGAACACTGAAGCTTTCTTT.

The rearrangement joins TRBV7-2 to TRBJ2-1, with TRBD2 matching over 8 bases. V shed 0 bases and J 6 bases; nucleotides not matched to a gene: 4. Germline V gene data show CDR1 as SGHTA and CDR2 as FQGNSA. CDR3 length: 15 amino acids. CDR3 region: CASSLAGGVSNEQFF. In nucleotides, the CDR3 is TGTGCCAGCAGCTTAGCCGGGGGGGTAAGCAATGAGCAGTTCTTC.